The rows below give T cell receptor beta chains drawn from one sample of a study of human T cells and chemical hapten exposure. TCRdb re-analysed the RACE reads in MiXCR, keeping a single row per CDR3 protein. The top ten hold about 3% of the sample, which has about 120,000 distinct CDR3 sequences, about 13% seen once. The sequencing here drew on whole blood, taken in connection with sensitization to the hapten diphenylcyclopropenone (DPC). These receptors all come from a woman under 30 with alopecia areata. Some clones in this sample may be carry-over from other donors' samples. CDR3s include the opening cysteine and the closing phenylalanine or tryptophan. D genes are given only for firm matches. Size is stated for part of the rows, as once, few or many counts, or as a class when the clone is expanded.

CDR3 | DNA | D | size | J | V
CASSSPETQYF | TGTGCCAGCAGTTCCCCAGAGACCCAGTACTTC | NA | many | TRBJ2-5 | TRBV28
CSASLDLRQNIQYF | TGCAGCGCGAGTCTGGACTTGAGGCAAAACATTCAGTACTTC | NA | many | TRBJ2-4 | TRBV29-1
CAWSEGDSSTDTQYF | TGTGCCTGGAGTGAGGGGGATTCTAGCACAGATACGCAGTATTTT | NA | NA | TRBJ2-3 | TRBV30
CASSLYSTDTQYF | TGTGCCAGCAGCTTGTATAGCACAGATACGCAGTATTTT | NA | few | TRBJ2-3 | TRBV5-4
CASSRGSGNEAFF | TGCGCCAGCAGCCGTGGTTCGGGTAACGAAGCTTTCTTT | NA | few | TRBJ1-1 | TRBV5-1
CSPGTGVETQYF | TGCAGCCCTGGGACAGGGGTAGAGACCCAGTACTTC | TRBD1 | many | TRBJ2-5 | TRBV29-1
CSAQQGFAEAFF | TGCAGTGCTCAACAGGGGTTCGCTGAAGCTTTCTTT | TRBD1 | few | TRBJ1-1 | TRBV20-1
CASSSDLAGELFF | TGTGCCAGCAGCTCAGACCTAGCCGGGGAGCTGTTTTTT | NA | few | TRBJ2-2 | TRBV11-2
CASSNSEDSQYF | TGTGCCAGCAGTAATAGCGAGGACTCGCAGTATTTT | NA | few | TRBJ2-3 | TRBV28
CASSQGKAGNTIYF | TGTGCCAGCAGCCAGGGAAAGGCTGGAAACACCATATATTTT | NA | NA | TRBJ1-3 | TRBV7-9
CASSYSAERGLYNEQFF | TGTGCCAGCAGTTACTCGGCCGAGCGGGGGCTCTACAATGAGCAGTTCTTC | TRBD2 | few | TRBJ2-1 | TRBV6-2/TRBV6-3
CASSPRGLAGGDEQFF | TGTGCCAGCAGTCCACGTGGACTAGCGGGGGGCGATGAGCAGTTCTTC | TRBD2 | many | TRBJ2-1 | TRBV25-1
CSAVRLGDEQFF | TGCAGTGCCGTCCGCCTCGGCGATGAGCAGTTCTTC | NA | once | TRBJ2-1 | TRBV20-1
CASSTGTGIWEQYF | TGTGCCAGCAGTACCGGGACAGGGATTTGGGAGCAGTACTTC | TRBD1 | many | TRBJ2-7 | TRBV27
CASSDSGGTYNEQFF | TGCGCCAGCAGTGATTCCGGGGGGACCTACAATGAGCAGTTCTTC | TRBD2 | few | TRBJ2-1 | TRBV10-2
CSGGLAGPASTDTQYF | TGCAGTGGGGGACTAGCGGGGCCCGCTAGCACAGATACGCAGTATTTT | TRBD2 | NA | TRBJ2-3 | TRBV20-1
CASQAGAYNSPLHF | TGTGCCAGCCAAGCTGGGGCCTATAATTCACCCCTCCACTTT | NA | NA | TRBJ1-6 | TRBV7-9
CASTHGAGPTEAFF | TGTGCCAGCACCCACGGCGCGGGCCCCACTGAAGCTTTCTTT | NA | NA | TRBJ1-1 | TRBV5-4
CSARRGAVQPQHF | TGCAGTGCTAGACGAGGGGCGGTTCAGCCCCAGCATTTT | NA | few | TRBJ1-5 | TRBV20-1
CASSPGQHNSPLHF | TGTGCCAGCAGCCCGGGACAGCATAATTCACCCCTCCACTTT | TRBD1 | NA | TRBJ1-6 | TRBV7-2